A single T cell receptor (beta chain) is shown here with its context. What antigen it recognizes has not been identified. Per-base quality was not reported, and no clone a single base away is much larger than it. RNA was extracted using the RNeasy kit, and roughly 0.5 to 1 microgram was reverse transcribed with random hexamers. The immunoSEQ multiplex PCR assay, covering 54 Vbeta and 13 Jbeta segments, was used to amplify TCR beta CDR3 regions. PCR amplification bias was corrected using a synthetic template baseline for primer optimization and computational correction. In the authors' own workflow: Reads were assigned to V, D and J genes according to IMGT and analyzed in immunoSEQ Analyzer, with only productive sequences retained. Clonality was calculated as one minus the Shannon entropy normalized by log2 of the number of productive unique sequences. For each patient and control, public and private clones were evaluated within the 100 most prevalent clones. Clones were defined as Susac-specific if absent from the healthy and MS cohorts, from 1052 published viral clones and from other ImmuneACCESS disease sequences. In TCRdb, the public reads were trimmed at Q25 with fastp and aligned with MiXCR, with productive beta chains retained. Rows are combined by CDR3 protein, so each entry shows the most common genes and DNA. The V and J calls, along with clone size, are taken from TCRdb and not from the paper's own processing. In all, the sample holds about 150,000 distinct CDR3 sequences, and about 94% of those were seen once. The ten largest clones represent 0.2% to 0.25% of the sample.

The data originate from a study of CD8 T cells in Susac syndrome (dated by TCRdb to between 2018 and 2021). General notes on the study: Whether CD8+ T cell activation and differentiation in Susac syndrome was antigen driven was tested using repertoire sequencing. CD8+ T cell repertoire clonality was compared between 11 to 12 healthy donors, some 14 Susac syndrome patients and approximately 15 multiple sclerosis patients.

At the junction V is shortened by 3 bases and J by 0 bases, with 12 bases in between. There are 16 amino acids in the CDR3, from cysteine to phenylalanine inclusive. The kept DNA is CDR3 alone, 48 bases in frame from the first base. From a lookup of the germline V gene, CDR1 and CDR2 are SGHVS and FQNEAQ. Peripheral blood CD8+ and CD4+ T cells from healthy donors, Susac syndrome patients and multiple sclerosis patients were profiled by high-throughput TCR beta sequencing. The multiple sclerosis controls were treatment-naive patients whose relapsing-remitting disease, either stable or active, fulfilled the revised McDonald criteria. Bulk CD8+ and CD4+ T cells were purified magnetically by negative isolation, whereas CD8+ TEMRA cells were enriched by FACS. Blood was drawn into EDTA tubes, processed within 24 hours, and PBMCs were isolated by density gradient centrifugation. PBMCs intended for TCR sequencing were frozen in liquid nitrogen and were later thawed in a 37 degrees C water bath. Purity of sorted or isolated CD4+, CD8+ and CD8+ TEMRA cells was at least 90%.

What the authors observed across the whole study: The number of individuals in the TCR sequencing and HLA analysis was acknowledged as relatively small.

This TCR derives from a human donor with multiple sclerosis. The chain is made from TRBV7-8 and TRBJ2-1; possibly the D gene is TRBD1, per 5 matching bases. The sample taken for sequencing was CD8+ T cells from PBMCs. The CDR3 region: CASSFRQPSSYNEQFF. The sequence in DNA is TGTGCCAGCAGCTTCCGACAGCCCAGCTCCTACAATGAGCAGTTCTTC.